This section outlines one T cell receptor (beta chain) sequence together with its context. Its antigen is not identified. Germline V CDR1 and CDR2: SGHAT, FQNNGV. Deletions cut 5 bases from V and 5 bases from J, with 12 bases between. This CDR3 region has 14 residues. This sample is part of a study of CD8 T cells in Susac syndrome. Overall study: Blood was drawn from patients with Susac syndrome. At that point, they were therapy-naive, on corticosteroids, or on intravenous immunoglobulin alone.

Random hexamers were used to reverse transcribe about 0.5 to 1 ug of RNA. MiXCR, applied by TCRdb to the immunoSEQ multiplex PCR reads, yields one record per CDR3 protein. Among more than 150,000 distinct CDR3 sequences listed, under 97% were seen once. Study-wide results and limits: CD4+ T cell repertoires in Susac syndrome exhibited no evidence of clonal expansion.

The specimen sequenced was CD4+ T cells from PBMCs. V gene TRBV11-2 combines with J gene TRBJ1-4; D is uncertain. The sequence came from a human donor with Susac syndrome. The CDR3 nucleotides are TGTGCCAGCAGCAATCGACTGGCAAATGAAAAACTGTTTTTT. Translating it yields CASSNRLANEKLFF.